The T cell receptor (beta chain) under discussion was sequenced for a study of post-analysis software for immune sequencing data. Study in general: Relapsing-remitting, secondary progressive and progressive-relapsing forms of multiple sclerosis all featured among disease courses.

Libraries were made from TCR beta cDNA, and they carried unique molecular identifiers. T cells, roughly 0.85 to 10 million of them, yielded some 500,000 cDNA molecules. TCRdb itself ran the PCR reads through MiXCR, one entry per CDR3 protein. The sample includes about 150,000 distinct CDR3 sequences, 30% of them seen just once. This clonotype was seen only a few times. Its antigen is not known. Whole-study findings and limits: Under F measure analysis, samples from one preparation batch co-clustered strongly. Controls had significantly higher normalized Chao1 diversity than multiple sclerosis patients.

This receptor was obtained from a girl aged 10-17 years with multiple sclerosis. Input material: blood.

CDR3 sequence (DNA): TGTGCTAGTGGACTACTAGCAGGGGCTCCTATAGCTGGCTACACCTTC. Translated, it gives CASGLLAGAPIAGYTF. The J gene is TRBJ1-2, the V gene TRBV12-5; D is perhaps TRBD1 (6 bases). The CDR3 runs to 16 residues. Germline values: CDR1 LGHNT, CDR2 FRNRAP. V was trimmed by 6 bases and J by 7 bases, leaving 24 bases between them. Full variable domain (missing parts from reference TRBV12-5 and TRBJ1-2): DARVTQTPRHKVTEMGQEVTMRCQPILGHNTVFWYRQTMMQGLELLAYFRNRAPLDDSGMPKDRFSAEMPDATLATLKIQPSEPRDSAVYFCASGLLAGAPIAGYTFGSGTRLTVV.